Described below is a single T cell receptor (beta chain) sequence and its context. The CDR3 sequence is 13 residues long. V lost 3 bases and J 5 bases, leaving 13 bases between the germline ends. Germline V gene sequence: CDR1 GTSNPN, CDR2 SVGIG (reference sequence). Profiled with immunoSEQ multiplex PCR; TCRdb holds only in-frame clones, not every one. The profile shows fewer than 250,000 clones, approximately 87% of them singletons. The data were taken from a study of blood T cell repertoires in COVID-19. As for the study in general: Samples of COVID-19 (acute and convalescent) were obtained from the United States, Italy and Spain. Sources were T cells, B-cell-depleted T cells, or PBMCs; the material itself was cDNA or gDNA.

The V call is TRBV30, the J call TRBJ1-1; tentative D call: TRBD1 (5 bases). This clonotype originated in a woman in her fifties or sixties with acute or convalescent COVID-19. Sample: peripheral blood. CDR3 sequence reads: CAWRDRGWTEAFF. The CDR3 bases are TGTGCCTGGAGAGATAGGGGATGGACTGAAGCTTTCTTT.